This passage covers 25 T cell receptor beta chains from one sample sequenced in a study of cytomegalovirus exposure and HLA in healthy donors. The primer mix had 60 Vbeta and 13 Jbeta primers. The repertoire was sequenced with immunoSEQ multiplex PCR; TCRdb's copy has only in-frame clones and lacks some. The table has roughly 120,000 clones, approximately 80% seen once. Sequencing used PBMCs. The receptors come from a middle-aged woman in good health and CMV-seronegative.

In its sample, this clone was seen once. The V gene is TRBV7-9, the J gene TRBJ1-2; 7 bases match TRBD1. Germline CDR1 SEHNR, CDR2 FQNEAQ (reference sequence). The V and J ends lost 5 bases and 3 bases, in that order; junction bases with no gene match: 12. CDR3 length: 16 residues. The CDR3 DNA reads TGTGCCAGCAGCCCGCCCGGACAGGTCCGAGACTATGGCTACACCTTC. Its protein is CASSPPGQVRDYGYTF. The full variable domain, rest sourced from reference TRBV7-9 and TRBJ1-2, is DTGVSQNPRHKITKRGQNVTFRCDPISEHNRLYWYRQTLGQGPEFLTYFQNEAQLEKSRLLSDRFSAERPKGSFSTLEIQRTEQGDSAMYLCASSPPGQVRDYGYTFGSGTRLTVV.

This clone was seen a handful of times. V is TRBV28 and J is TRBJ1-2; D is unresolved. The germline V gene encodes CDR1 MDHEN and CDR2 SYDVKM. V gave up 2 bases and J gave up 4 bases, with 8 bases separating them. This CDR3 region has 13 residues. CDR3 nucleotide sequence: TGTGCCAGCAGTTTAGACTCCACCTATGGCTACACCTTC. This codes for CASSLDSTYGYTF.

This sequence joins TRBV7-2 and TRBJ2-7, with 7 bases matching TRBD1. The CDR3 sequence is 12 residues long. V was clipped by 3 bases and J by 4 bases; unmatched bases: 0. In germline, CDR1 is SGHTA, CDR2 FQGNSA. The CDR3 region has the DNA TGTGCCAGCAGCTTCAGGGGGTACGAGCAGTACTTC. Residues: CASSFRGYEQYF.

The chain carries TRBV19 and TRBJ1-1; D not certain. Trimming pared 3 bases from V and 4 bases from J, leaving 12 bases between. This CDR3 has 14 amino acids. From germline, CDR1 is LNHDA and CDR2 SQIVND (reference sequence). CDR3 sequence: CASSISGLATEAFF. The CDR3 region has the DNA TGTGCCAGTAGTATTTCGGGTCTGGCCACTGAAGCTTTCTTT.

This chain connects TRBV28 to TRBJ2-1; 8 bases line up with TRBD2. This CDR3 is built from 15 residues. Germline V gene sequence: CDR1 MDHEN, CDR2 SYDVKM. Losses at the gene ends were 9 bases for V and 2 bases for J; bases not matched to a gene: 9. CDR3: CASHKDSGTYNEQFF. The DNA of the CDR3 is TGTGCCAGTCACAAAGATAGCGGGACCTACAATGAGCAGTTCTTC. Full variable domain (rest looked up from reference TRBV28 and TRBJ2-1): DVKVTQSSRYLVKRTGEKVFLECVQDMDHENMFWYRQDPGLGLRLIYFSYDVKMKEKGDIPEGYSVSREKKERFSLILESASTNQTSMYLCASHKDSGTYNEQFFGPGTRLTVL.

The V gene is TRBV6-4, the J gene TRBJ2-1; 7 nucleotides line up with TRBD2. The CDR3 contains 14 residues. V lost 2 bases, J lost 2 bases, and 0 bases stayed unmatched. Per germline, CDR1 MRHNA and CDR2 SNTAGT. Here the CDR3 DNA reads TGTGCCAGCAGTGACGGGGGGGCCTACAATGAGCAGTTCTTC. Its protein product is CASSDGGAYNEQFF.

This chain links TRBV27 with TRBJ1-2; tentative D call: TRBD1 (6 bases). Germline-derived CDR1 and CDR2 are MNHEY and SMNVEV (reference sequence). Between the trimmed V and J ends, which lost 1 base and 4 bases, there was a span of 10 bases. The CDR3 spans 14 residues. CDR3 DNA sequence: TGTGCCAGCAGTTTATACCCAGGGGTCTATGGCTACACCTTC. It translates to CASSLYPGVYGYTF.

The table lists this clone with a count of one. This chain connects TRBV5-1 to TRBJ1-4, with D hard to call. This CDR3 is built from 13 residues. Germline-derived CDR1 and CDR2 are SGHRS and YFSETQ. V dropped 4 bases and J dropped 0 bases, with 4 bases sitting between them. The CDR3 loop reads CASSPATNEKLFF. The CDR3 DNA reads TGCGCCAGCAGCCCTGCAACTAATGAAAAACTGTTTTTT.

This rearrangement joins TRBV10-3 to TRBJ2-3; D may be TRBD2 (5 bases). The V gene lost 4 bases and the J gene lost 0 bases, with 14 bases spanning the gap. CDR1 and CDR2 (germline): ENHRY, SYGVKD. This CDR3 is 16 amino acids long. The CDR3: CAISGASGTSTDTQYF. CDR3 DNA sequence: TGTGCCATCAGTGGAGCTTCGGGAACTAGCACAGATACGCAGTATTTT.

The chain couples TRBV7-9 to TRBJ1-2, with TRBD1 matching over 9 bases. The CDR3 is 15 amino acids. Trimming cost V 5 bases and J 3 bases; bases outside gene matches: 7. The V gene's germline CDR1 is SEHNR and CDR2 FQNEAQ (reference sequence). In DNA, the CDR3 is TGTGCCAGCAGCCAGAAACAGGGGGCTGACTATGGCTACACCTTC. Amino acid sequence: CASSQKQGADYGYTF.

The chain has TRBV7-9 and TRBJ2-7, with 12 bases matching TRBD2. The germline V gene has CDR1 SEHNR and CDR2 FQNEAQ (reference sequence). The J segment lost 1 base and the V segment lost 5 bases, leaving 6 bases of the junction unmatched. The CDR3 totals 16 residues. The CDR3, as DNA: TGTGCCAGCAGCGGCAGGGGACTAGCGGGTTCCTACGAGCAGTACTTC. Amino acids: CASSGRGLAGSYEQYF. The entire variable domain, with the rest obtained from reference TRBV7-9 and TRBJ2-7, is as follows: DTGVSQNPRHKITKRGQNVTFRCDPISEHNRLYWYRQTLGQGPEFLTYFQNEAQLEKSRLLSDRFSAERPKGSFSTLEIQRTEQGDSAMYLCASSGRGLAGSYEQYFGPGTRLTVT.

The chain carries TRBV4-1 and TRBJ1-6, with D uncertain. The CDR3 totals 15 residues. Trimming took 1 base from V and 5 from J, leaving 9 bases between them. From germline, CDR1 is MGHRA and CDR2 YSYEKL. The CDR3 bases are TGCGCCAGCAGCCAAGGAACGACAAATAATTCACCCCTCCACTTT. This codes for CASSQGTTNNSPLHF.

This chain connects TRBV21-1 to TRBJ1-1; the DNA was not used to check the table's D call, TRBD1. TRBV21-1 is tagged as a pseudogene. The CDR3 is 19 residues long. This CDR3 reads CASILEGVTGGTMNTEAFF. Written as DNA, the CDR3 is TGTGCCAGCATCCTCGAGGGGGTTACAGGGGGGACAATGAACACTGAAGCTTTCTTT.

The chain carries TRBV12-5 and TRBJ1-1; D is unclear. Trimming removed 3 bases at V and 4 bases at J, with 6 bases between. The CDR3 runs to 12 residues. Germline V gives CDR1 LGHNT, CDR2 FRNRAP. CDR3 sequence: CASGFSPTEAFF. In nucleotides, the CDR3 is TGTGCTAGTGGTTTCAGTCCCACTGAAGCTTTCTTT.

The chain couples TRBV6-6 to TRBJ2-5; tentatively, D is TRBD1 (5 bases). The CDR3 length is 15 residues. Trimming left V 6 bases short and J 3 bases short, with 17 bases between. Germline CDR1 and CDR2: MNHNY and SVGAGI (reference sequence). The CDR3 sequence: CASRFGHGKEETQYF. For the CDR3, the DNA is TGTGCCAGCAGGTTCGGACATGGGAAAGAAGAGACCCAGTACTTC.

This chain links TRBV15 with TRBJ2-1; the match to TRBD2 covers 11 bases. V dropped 0 bases and J dropped 1; count of bases not matched to a gene: 11. CDR1 and CDR2 from the germline V gene are LNHNV and YYDKDF (reference sequence). The CDR3 length is 20 residues. The CDR3: CATSRDYSGRAAGSYNEQFF. The DNA of the CDR3 is TGTGCCACCAGCAGAGACTATAGCGGGAGGGCAGCGGGATCCTACAATGAGCAGTTCTTC.

The V and J genes are TRBV7-6 and TRBJ1-1; D may be TRBD1 (6 bases). V lost 1 base and J 4 bases, leaving 10 bases between the germline ends. The CDR3 consists of 14 residues. Germline V gives CDR1 SGHVS, CDR2 FNYEAQ. The CDR3 here is CASSLDQGFTEAFF. The CDR3 DNA reads TGTGCCAGCAGCTTAGATCAGGGGTTCACTGAAGCTTTCTTT.

This sequence joins TRBV29-1 and TRBJ2-5; TRBD2 is a possible D gene (6 bases). Trimming left V 0 bases short and J 3 bases short, with 8 bases between. The germline V gene encodes CDR1 SQVTM and CDR2 ANQGSEA. This CDR3 is 13 amino acids long. The CDR3 reads CSVEEGGEETQYF. As DNA, the CDR3 is TGCAGCGTTGAAGAGGGAGGAGAAGAGACCCAGTACTTC.

The chain couples TRBV25-1 to TRBJ1-2; 12 nucleotides line up with TRBD1. With V trimmed by 0 bases and J by 7 bases, 12 bases remained unmatched. CDR3 size: 18 residues. CDR1 is MGHDK, CDR2 SYGVNS, per germline. CDR3 sequence: CASSEYGAGTGGAGGYTF. CDR3 in DNA: TGTGCCAGCAGTGAATATGGCGCGGGGACAGGGGGCGCGGGTGGCTACACCTTC.

V gene TRBV10-3 combines with J gene TRBJ2-3, with 11 bases aligning to TRBD2. Germline V gene data show CDR1 as ENHRY and CDR2 as SYGVKD. Trimming removed 6 bases from V and 0 bases from J; junction bases left unmatched: 2. The CDR3 length is 15 residues. CDR3 region: CAISRLAGSTDTQYF. CDR3 in DNA: TGTGCCATCAGCCGACTAGCGGGGAGCACAGATACGCAGTATTTT.

The rearrangement uses TRBV5-1 and TRBJ2-7; 10 bases are shared with TRBD1. Looked up from germline, CDR1 is SGHRS and CDR2 is YFSETQ. There are 15 residues in the CDR3. The V and J ends lost 5 bases and 3 bases, in that order; junction bases with no gene match: 8. The CDR3 sequence: CASSWPDRGYYEQYF. CDR3 DNA sequence: TGCGCCAGCAGTTGGCCGGACAGGGGGTACTACGAGCAGTACTTC. The full variable domain, completed using reference TRBV5-1 and TRBJ2-7, is KAGVTQTPRYLIKTRGQQVTLSCSPISGHRSVSWYQQTPGQGLQFLFEYFSETQRNKGNFPGRFSGRQFSNSRSEMNVSTLELGDSALYLCASSWPDRGYYEQYFGPGTRLTVT.

The gene calls are TRBV7-2 and TRBJ1-2, with a tentative D call TRBD1 (6 bases). This CDR3 is built from 14 residues. The V gene's germline CDR1 is SGHTA and CDR2 FQGNSA. V was shortened by 7 bases and J by 7 bases, with 19 bases between the two germline ends. The CDR3 bases are TGTGCCAGCACCTCTGTTTCAGGGGCCGGTGGCTACACCTTC. Translation: CASTSVSGAGGYTF. Based on the CDR3 plus reference TRBV7-2 and TRBJ1-2, the full variable domain is GAGVSQSPSNKVTEKGKDVELRCDPISGHTALYWYRQSLGQGLEFLIYFQGNSAPDKSGLPSDRFSAERTGGSVSTLTIQRTQQEDSAVYLCASTSVSGAGGYTFGSGTRLTVV.

The V call is TRBV6-1, the J call TRBJ1-2; D gene unclear. Germline V CDR1 and CDR2: MNHNS, SASEGT. V dropped 6 bases and J dropped 2 bases, with 10 bases sitting between them. There are 13 residues in the CDR3. Here the CDR3 DNA reads TGTGCCAGCAGCGCCACAGAGAACTATGGCTACACCTTC. Translation: CASSATENYGYTF.

This sequence joins TRBV6-1 and TRBJ2-2, with a possible D match to TRBD2 (6 bases). V was shortened by 6 bases and J by 5 bases, with 10 bases between the two germline ends. Germline V gene sequence: CDR1 MNHNS, CDR2 SASEGT. The CDR3 has 13 amino acids. The CDR3 protein is CASSGSRTGELFF. The CDR3 DNA reads TGTGCCAGCAGCGGGAGTCGGACCGGGGAGCTGTTTTTT.

V is TRBV5-1 and J is TRBJ2-5; 15 bases align to TRBD2. The J call could be wrong; TRBJ2-7 is a better fit for the DNA end. The CDR3 runs 16 residues. CDR1 and CDR2 from the germline V gene are SGHRS and YFSETQ. CDR3 nucleotides: TGCGCCAGCAGCTTAACCGGGACTAGCGGGAGGTACGAGCAGTACTTC. It is translated as CASSLTGTSGRYEQYF.